Described below is a single T cell receptor beta chain sequence and its context. The antigen is undetermined. This sample was taken from a study of a mutant IDH1 vaccine in newly diagnosed glioma. Sequenced by immunoSEQ multiplex PCR; TCRdb stores in-frame clones only, minus some. The table shows over 45,000 clones, with roughly 92% occurring only once. Time point of the sample: week 35, safety follow-up. The investigators gave 300 ug of mutant IDH1 20-mer peptide in each vaccine dose, together with topical imiquimod. The V segment lost 4 bases and the J segment 4 bases; nucleotides outside the gene matches: 12. The CDR3 loop spans 17 amino acids. Germline V CDR1 and CDR2: SGHKS, YYEKEE (reference sequence). Study-level results: Apparently, pseudoprogression bore no relation to changes among the top peripheral T cell clonotypes.

The chain is built from TRBV5-5 and TRBJ2-2; 8 positions match TRBD2. Here the sequenced sample was PBMCs, taken from a glioma patient whose treatment included an IDH1 peptide vaccine. The clonotype comes from a man aged 45-65 years with glioma. This CDR3 reads CASSLPPGGQLTGELFF. For the CDR3, the DNA is TGTGCCAGCAGCCTCCCCCCGGGAGGGCAGCTCACCGGGGAGCTGTTTTTT.